This T cell receptor beta chain derives from a study of cytomegalovirus exposure and HLA in healthy donors. Study-level findings and limits: Looking again later, the authors saw that most CMV-associated TCR beta chains seemed HLA-restricted. For TCR beta chains, V- and J-gene trimming was later linked to a missense DCLRE1C variant. Earlier analysis looked at TCR beta V segments, and most were productive about 87% or about 30% of the time.

This clone showed up just a few times. Its matching antigen is unknown. The PCR contained 60 Vbeta and 13 Jbeta primers. This table comes from immunoSEQ multiplex PCR, and its TCRdb copy is limited to in-frame clones, with some not included. The sample records around 200,000 clones, roughly four fifths being singletons. The TCR comes from a middle-aged woman in good health and CMV-seronegative. The sequenced sample was PBMCs.

The CDR3 coding sequence is TGTGCCAGAAGCCCCTCTCCGATTAGACCACTACCCCCAAACATTCAGTACTTC. Translation gives CARSPSPIRPLPPNIQYF. The chain is built from TRBV5-3 and TRBJ2-4; D is uncertain. Being an ORF, TRBV5-3 has a function that is uncertain. Trimming pared 4 bases from V and 6 bases from J, leaving 26 bases between. This CDR3 has 18 amino acids.